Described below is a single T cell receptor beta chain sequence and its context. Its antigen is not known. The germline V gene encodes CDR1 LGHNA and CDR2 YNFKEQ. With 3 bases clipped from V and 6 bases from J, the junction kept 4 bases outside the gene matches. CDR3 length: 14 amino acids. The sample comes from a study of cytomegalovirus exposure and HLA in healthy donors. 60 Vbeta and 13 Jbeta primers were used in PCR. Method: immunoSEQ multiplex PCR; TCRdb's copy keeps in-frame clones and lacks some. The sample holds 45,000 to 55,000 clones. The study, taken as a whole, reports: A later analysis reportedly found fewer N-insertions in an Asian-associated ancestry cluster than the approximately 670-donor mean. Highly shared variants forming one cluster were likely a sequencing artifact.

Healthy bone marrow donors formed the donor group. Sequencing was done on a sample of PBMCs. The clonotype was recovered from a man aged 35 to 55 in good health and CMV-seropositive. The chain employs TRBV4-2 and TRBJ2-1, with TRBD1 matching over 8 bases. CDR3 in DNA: TGTGCCAGCAGCCATCCAACAGGGGGCAATGAGCAGTTCTTC. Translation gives CASSHPTGGNEQFF.